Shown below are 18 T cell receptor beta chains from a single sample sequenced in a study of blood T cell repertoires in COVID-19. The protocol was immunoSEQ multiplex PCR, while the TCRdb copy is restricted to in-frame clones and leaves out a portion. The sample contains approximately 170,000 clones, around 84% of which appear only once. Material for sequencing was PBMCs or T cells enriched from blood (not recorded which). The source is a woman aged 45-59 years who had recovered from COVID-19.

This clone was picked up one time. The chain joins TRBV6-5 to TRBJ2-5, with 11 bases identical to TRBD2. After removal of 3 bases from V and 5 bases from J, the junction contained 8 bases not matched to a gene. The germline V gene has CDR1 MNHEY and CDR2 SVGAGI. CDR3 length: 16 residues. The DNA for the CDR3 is TGTGCCAGCAGTTATTTCGTAGCGGGGGGGTGGGAGACCCAGTACTTC. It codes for CASSYFVAGGWETQYF.

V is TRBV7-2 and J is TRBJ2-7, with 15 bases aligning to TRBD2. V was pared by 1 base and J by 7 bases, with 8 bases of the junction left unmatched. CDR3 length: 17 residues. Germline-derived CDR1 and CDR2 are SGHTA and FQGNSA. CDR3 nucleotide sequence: TGTGCCAGCAGCTTAGTGGGGACTAGCGGGGGGAGAGGGGAGCAGTACTTC. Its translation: CASSLVGTSGGRGEQYF.

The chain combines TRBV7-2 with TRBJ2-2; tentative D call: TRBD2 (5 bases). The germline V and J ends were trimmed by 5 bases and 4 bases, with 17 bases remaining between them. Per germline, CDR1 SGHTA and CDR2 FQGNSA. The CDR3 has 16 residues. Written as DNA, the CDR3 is TGTGCCAGCAGCCCCGCGGGTATAGCACGCACCGGGGAGCTGTTTTTT. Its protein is CASSPAGIARTGELFF.

CDR3 sequence: CASSNDRAGELFF. CDR3 in DNA: TGTGCCAGTAGCAACGACAGGGCCGGGGAGCTGTTTTTT. The chain is built from TRBV19 and TRBJ2-2, with 7 bases that match TRBD1. CDR3 length: 13 amino acids. Trimming cost V 6 bases and J 6 bases; bases outside gene matches: 4. Germline V gives CDR1 LNHDA, CDR2 SQIVND (reference sequence).

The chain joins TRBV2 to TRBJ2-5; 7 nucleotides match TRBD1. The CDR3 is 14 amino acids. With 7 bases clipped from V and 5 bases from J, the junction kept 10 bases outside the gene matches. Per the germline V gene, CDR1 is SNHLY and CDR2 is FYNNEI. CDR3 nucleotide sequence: TGTGCCAGCACCTCTAGGGGGCTGGGGGAGACCCAGTACTTC. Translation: CASTSRGLGETQYF.

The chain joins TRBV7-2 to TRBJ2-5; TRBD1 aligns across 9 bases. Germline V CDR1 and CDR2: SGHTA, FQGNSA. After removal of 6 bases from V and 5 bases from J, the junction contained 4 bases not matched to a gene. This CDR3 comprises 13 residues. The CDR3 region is CASRGTGRETQYF. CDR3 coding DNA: TGTGCCAGCAGGGGGACAGGGCGGGAGACCCAGTACTTC.

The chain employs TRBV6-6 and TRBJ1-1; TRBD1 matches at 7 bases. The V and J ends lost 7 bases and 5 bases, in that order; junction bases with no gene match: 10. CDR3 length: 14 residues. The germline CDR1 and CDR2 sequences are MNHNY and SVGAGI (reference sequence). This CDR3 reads CASTPTGRGTEAFF. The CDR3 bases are TGTGCCAGCACTCCGACAGGGCGAGGAACTGAAGCTTTCTTT.

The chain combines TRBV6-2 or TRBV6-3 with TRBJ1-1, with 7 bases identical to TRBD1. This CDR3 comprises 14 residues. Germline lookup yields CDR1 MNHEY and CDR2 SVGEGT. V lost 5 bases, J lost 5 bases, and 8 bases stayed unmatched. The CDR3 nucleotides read TGTGCCAGCAGTCTCGGACAGGTCGGAACTGAAGCTTTCTTT. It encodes CASSLGQVGTEAFF.

This chain's CDR3 is CASSQDLYSGTSANYNEQFF. The CDR3 region has the DNA TGTGCCAGCAGCCAAGACTTGTATTCCGGAACTAGCGCCAATTACAATGAGCAGTTCTTC. The rearrangement joins TRBV4-2 to TRBJ2-1; TRBD2 matches 7 bases. CDR3 size: 20 residues. Looked up from germline, CDR1 is LGHNA and CDR2 is YNFKEQ. V trimming: 0 bases; J trimming: 4 bases; junction bases outside the gene matches: 18.

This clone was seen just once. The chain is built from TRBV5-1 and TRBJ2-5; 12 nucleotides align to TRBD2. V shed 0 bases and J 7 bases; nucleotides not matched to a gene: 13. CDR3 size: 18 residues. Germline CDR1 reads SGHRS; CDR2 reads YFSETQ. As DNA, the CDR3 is TGCGCCAGCAGCTTGGTCCCCACTAGCGGGAGGACTGGAGGGACCCAGTACTTC. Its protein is CASSLVPTSGRTGGTQYF.

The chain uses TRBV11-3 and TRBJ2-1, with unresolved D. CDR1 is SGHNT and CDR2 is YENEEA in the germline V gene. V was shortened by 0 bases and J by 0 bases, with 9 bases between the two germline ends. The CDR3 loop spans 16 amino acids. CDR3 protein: CASSLDRSVSYNEQFF. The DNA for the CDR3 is TGTGCCAGCAGCTTAGATCGGTCCGTCTCCTACAATGAGCAGTTCTTC.

The CDR3 DNA is TGTGCCAGCAGCCTCGGACAGGGGAGGAACATTCAGTACTTC. Its protein product is CASSLGQGRNIQYF. V and J are TRBV7-2 and TRBJ2-4; TRBD1 matches 9 bases. The CDR3 loop spans 14 amino acids. After removal of 5 bases from V and 7 bases from J, the junction contained 6 bases not matched to a gene. From germline, CDR1 is SGHTA and CDR2 FQGNSA.

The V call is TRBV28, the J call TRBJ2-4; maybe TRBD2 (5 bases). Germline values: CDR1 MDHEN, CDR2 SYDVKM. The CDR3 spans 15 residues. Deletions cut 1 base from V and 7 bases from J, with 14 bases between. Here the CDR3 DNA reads TGTGCCAGCAGTTTATTATCCGGGGTGGCGAACATTCAGTACTTC. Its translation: CASSLLSGVANIQYF.

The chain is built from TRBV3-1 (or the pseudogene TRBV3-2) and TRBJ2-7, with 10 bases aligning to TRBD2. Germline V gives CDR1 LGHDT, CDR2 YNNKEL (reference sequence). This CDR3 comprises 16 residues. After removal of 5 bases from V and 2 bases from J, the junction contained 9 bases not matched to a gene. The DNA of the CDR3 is TGTGCCAGCAGCAACAAGTTCAGCGGGAGGGCCTACGAGCAGTACTTC. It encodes CASSNKFSGRAYEQYF.

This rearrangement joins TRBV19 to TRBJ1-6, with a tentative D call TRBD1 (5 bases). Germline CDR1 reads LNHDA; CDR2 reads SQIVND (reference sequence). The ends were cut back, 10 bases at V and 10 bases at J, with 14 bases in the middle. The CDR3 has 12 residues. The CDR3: CATEGGDSPLHF. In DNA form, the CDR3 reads TGTGCCACTGAAGGAGGGGACTCACCCCTCCACTTT.

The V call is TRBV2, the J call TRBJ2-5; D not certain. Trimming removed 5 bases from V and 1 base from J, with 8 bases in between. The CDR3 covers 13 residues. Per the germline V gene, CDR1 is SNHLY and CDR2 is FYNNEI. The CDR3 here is CASSRPPQETQYF. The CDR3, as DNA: TGTGCCAGCAGTCGTCCTCCCCAAGAGACCCAGTACTTC. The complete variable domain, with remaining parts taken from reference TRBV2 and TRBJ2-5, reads EPEVTQTPSHQVTQMGQEVILRCVPISNHLYFYWYRQILGQKVEFLVSFYNNEISEKSEIFDDQFSVERPDGSNFTLKIRSTKLEDSAMYFCASSRPPQETQYFGPGTRLLVL.

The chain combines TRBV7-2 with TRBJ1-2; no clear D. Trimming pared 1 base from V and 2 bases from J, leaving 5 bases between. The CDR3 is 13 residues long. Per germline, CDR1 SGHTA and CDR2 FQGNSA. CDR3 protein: CASSLERNYGYTF. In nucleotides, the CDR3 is TGTGCCAGCAGCTTAGAACGGAACTATGGCTACACCTTC.

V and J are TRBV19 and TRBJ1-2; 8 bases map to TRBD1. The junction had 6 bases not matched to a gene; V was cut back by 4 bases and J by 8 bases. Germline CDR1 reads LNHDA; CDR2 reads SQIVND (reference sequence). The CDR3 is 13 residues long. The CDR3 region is CASSTDRGKGYTF. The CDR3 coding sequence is TGTGCCAGTAGTACCGACAGGGGTAAAGGCTACACCTTC.